These 14 T cell receptor beta chains were all obtained from the same sample, sequenced in a study of T cells after somatic rescue of genetic block. The method was immunoSEQ multiplex PCR; TCRdb's version includes in-frame clones alone and lacks a portion of them. This table holds tens of thousands of clones, about 96% found once. The sample comprised peripheral blood mononuclear cells (PBMCs). The receptors shown here come from a child under two years old.

CDR3 sequence reads: CATLNGPKNIQYF. The CDR3, as DNA: TGTGCCACCTTAAACGGACCCAAAAACATTCAGTACTTC. The genes are TRBV15 and TRBJ2-4; D call uncertain. This CDR3 spans 13 amino acids. Trimming took off 8 bases at V and 2 bases at J, with 10 bases between the two ends. The germline V gene encodes CDR1 LNHNV and CDR2 YYDKDF (reference sequence).

This chain connects TRBV10-3 to TRBJ2-7; D may match TRBD1 or TRBD2 (5 bases each). Germline CDR1 reads ENHRY; CDR2 reads SYGVKD. This CDR3 is built from 13 residues. Trimming removed 4 bases at V and 3 bases at J, with 10 bases between. The CDR3 here is CAISGFGGYEQYF. The CDR3 bases are TGTGCCATCAGTGGGTTTGGGGGCTACGAGCAGTACTTC.

The chain carries TRBV7-9 and TRBJ2-4, with 11 bases matching TRBD1. This CDR3 spans 14 amino acids. Germline trimming cut 3 bases from V and 5 bases from J; bases unmatched to any gene: 0. CDR1 is SEHNR and CDR2 is FQNEAQ in the germline V gene (reference sequence). The CDR3 nucleotides are TGTGCCAGCAGCTTGGACAGGGGGCAAAACATTCAGTACTTC. Translation: CASSLDRGQNIQYF.

This clone has a handful of counts. The gene calls are TRBV29-1 and TRBJ2-7; 10 bases line up with TRBD1. The CDR3 extends over 13 amino acids. The junction had 0 bases not matched to a gene; V was cut back by 1 base and J by 3 bases. The V gene's germline CDR1 is SQVTM and CDR2 ANQGSEA. The CDR3: CSVEGTGGYEQYF. DNA for the CDR3: TGCAGCGTTGAAGGGACAGGGGGCTACGAGCAGTACTTC.

The genes are TRBV5-1 and TRBJ2-7; 8 bases are shared with TRBD1. This CDR3 has 15 residues. Germline assignment: CDR1 SGHRS and CDR2 YFSETQ. Unmatched junction bases numbered 9, after V lost 0 bases and J lost 7 bases. CDR3 sequence (DNA): TGCGCCAGCAGCTTGGTCGGCCAGGGGGCGTTGGAGCAGTACTTC. It codes for CASSLVGQGALEQYF.

The chain links TRBV5-8 to TRBJ2-1; TRBD2 is a possible D gene (5 bases). CDR3 length equals 12 residues. Germline values: CDR1 SGHTS, CDR2 YDEGEE. Trimming pared 0 bases from V and 13 bases from J, leaving 11 bases between. The DNA of the CDR3 is TGTGCCAGCAGCTTGGGTCCTAGCAGACAGTTCTTC. Protein: CASSLGPSRQFF.

The chain has TRBV19 and TRBJ2-7; TRBD2 matches at 10 bases. Trimming took 2 bases from V and 3 from J; bases not matched to a gene: 1. The CDR3 consists of 14 residues. The germline CDR1 and CDR2 sequences are LNHDA and SQIVND (reference sequence). The chain's CDR3 is CASSIRTSGYEQYF. In nucleotides, the CDR3 is TGTGCCAGTAGTATAAGGACTAGCGGCTACGAGCAGTACTTC.

The chain carries TRBV6-5 and TRBJ2-1; tentative D call: TRBD1 (6 bases). Germline V CDR1 and CDR2: MNHEY, SVGAGI. The V end was cut by 0 bases, the J end by 4 bases, with 10 bases between. CDR3 length: 15 residues. The CDR3 reads CASSYSGQKYNEQFF. In DNA form, the CDR3 reads TGTGCCAGCAGTTACTCGGGACAAAAATACAATGAGCAGTTCTTC.

The chain combines TRBV6-1 with TRBJ1-3; the D is unclear. This CDR3 region has 14 residues. Germline assignment: CDR1 MNHNS and CDR2 SASEGT. V was clipped by 6 bases and J by 0 bases, with 9 bases between them. CDR3 DNA sequence: TGTGCCAGCAGGGCTTTGGCCTCTGGAAACACCATATATTTT. Amino acid sequence: CASRALASGNTIYF.

J is TRBJ2-5 and V is TRBV9, with TRBD2 as a possible D gene (7 bases). Germline lookup yields CDR1 SGDLS and CDR2 YYNGEE. This CDR3 contains 17 residues. Trimming stripped 3 bases from V and 1 base from J, with 19 bases between. DNA of the CDR3: TGTGCCAGCAGCGCCCGAGGGGGGGCGACGGTCCAAGAGACCCAGTACTTC. Its translation is CASSARGGATVQETQYF.

The chain has TRBV7-7 and TRBJ2-1; perhaps TRBD1 as D (6 bases). The CDR3 spans 13 residues. The germline V gene has CDR1 SSHAT and CDR2 FNYEAQ (reference sequence). Trimming left V 5 bases short and J 6 bases short, with 11 bases between. DNA for the CDR3: TGTGCCAGCAGCCCCCGCAGGGGCAATGAGCAGTTCTTC. Translation: CASSPRRGNEQFF.

V gene TRBV11-2 combines with J gene TRBJ1-3; unclear D gene. V was trimmed by 5 bases and J by 2 bases, leaving 10 bases between them. The germline V gene encodes CDR1 SGHAT and CDR2 FQNNGV. The CDR3 is made up of 14 amino acids. The CDR3 region has the DNA TGTGCCAGCAGCCCAAGGGCCACTGGAAACACCATATATTTT. This gives the protein CASSPRATGNTIYF.

The chain couples TRBV10-3 to TRBJ2-1; D may match TRBD1 or TRBD2 (5 bases each). The germline V gene has CDR1 ENHRY and CDR2 SYGVKD. The CDR3 runs 17 residues. With 0 bases removed from V and 2 bases from J, the gap between germline ends came to 14 bases. CDR3 coding DNA: TGTGCCATCAGTGAGTCAACGGGACCTTTAGCCTACAATGAGCAGTTCTTC. Amino acid sequence: CAISESTGPLAYNEQFF.

The chain carries TRBV29-1 and TRBJ2-7, with D uncertain. The V end lost 0 bases, the J end lost 2 bases, and 2 bases lay between the germline ends. The germline gives CDR1 SQVTM, CDR2 ANQGSEA. The CDR3 totals 11 residues. The CDR3 coding sequence is TGCAGCGTTGAAGATGCCTACGAGCAGTACTTC. Amino acids: CSVEDAYEQYF.